Listed below are T cell receptor beta chains from one sample, sequenced in a study of blood T cell repertoires in COVID-19. Produced via immunoSEQ multiplex PCR; TCRdb's table is partial and in-frame only. The sample has 200,000 to 300,000 clones, about 87% seen once. The sequencing sample was made of peripheral blood. Receptor source: a woman in her forties who had recovered from COVID-19. Both conserved end residues are part of each CDR3. Fields, in order: D gene, V gene, clone size, CDR3 length, J gene, CDR3 DNA, CDR3 protein. D genes are given only for firm matches. Rows may omit the clone size; those that give it use once, few, many or a size class.

D: TRBD2; V: TRBV5-1; size: .; length: 16; J: TRBJ2-5; DNA: TGCGCCAGCAGCTTGGAGGGGACTAGCGTTGTGGAGACCCAGTACTTC; CDR3: CASSLEGTSVVETQYF
D: TRBD1; V: TRBV5-1; size: .; length: 14; J: TRBJ2-7; DNA: TGCGCCAGCAGCTTCGGTCAGGGGGCACGTGAGCAGTACTTC; CDR3: CASSFGQGAREQYF
D: TRBD2; V: TRBV9; size: .; length: 19; J: TRBJ2-1; DNA: TGTGCCAGCAGCGTAGGGGCGGGGGGCCATCTCCCATCCTACAATGAGCAGTTCTTC; CDR3: CASSVGAGGHLPSYNEQFF
D: .; V: TRBV30; size: .; length: 15; J: TRBJ2-5; DNA: TGTGCCTGGGAGGACCCGGGGACACAAAAAGAGACCCAGTACTTC; CDR3: CAWEDPGTQKETQYF
D: TRBD2; V: TRBV5-8; size: .; length: 15; J: TRBJ2-1; DNA: TGTGCCAGCAGCCAAGGACTAGTGAGTGTGGGTGAGCAGTTCTTC; CDR3: CASSQGLVSVGEQFF
D: .; V: TRBV19; size: .; length: 18; J: TRBJ2-3; DNA: TGTGCCAGTAGTATTGGTTCGGGCCCCAGAGGGAGCACAGATACGCAGTATTTT; CDR3: CASSIGSGPRGSTDTQYF
D: TRBD2; V: TRBV5-1; size: .; length: 15; J: TRBJ2-5; DNA: TGCGCCAGCAGCTTGGGGACTAGCGGGCTCGGGACCCAGTACTTC; CDR3: CASSLGTSGLGTQYF
D: TRBD1; V: TRBV6-6; size: .; length: 14; J: TRBJ1-5; DNA: TGTGCCAGCAGTTACGGGGACAGCTATCAGCCCCAGCATTTT; CDR3: CASSYGDSYQPQHF
D: .; V: TRBV6-5; size: .; length: 13; J: TRBJ1-5; DNA: TGTGCCAGCAGTTACTCACCCCGTGGAGTCCAGCATTTT; CDR3: CASSYSPRGVQHF
D: TRBD2; V: TRBV7-2; size: once; length: 19; J: TRBJ2-3; DNA: TGTGCCAGCAGCCCGCAGAGGGTTCGGGGGAGCGGGGGCCCAGATACGCAGTATTTT; CDR3: CASSPQRVRGSGGPDTQYF
D: .; V: TRBV9; size: .; length: 15; J: TRBJ1-2; DNA: TGTGCCAGCAGCGTAGGAGGTGACAGGCCCTATGGCTACACCTTC; CDR3: CASSVGGDRPYGYTF
D: .; V: TRBV7-9; size: once; length: 12; J: TRBJ1-6; DNA: TGTGCCAGCAGCTTGGGAGGATCACCCCTCCACTTT; CDR3: CASSLGGSPLHF
D: TRBD1; V: TRBV18; size: .; length: 16; J: TRBJ1-5; DNA: TGTGCCAGCTCACCCGGGACAGGGAGTAGCAATCAGCCCCAGCATTTT; CDR3: CASSPGTGSSNQPQHF